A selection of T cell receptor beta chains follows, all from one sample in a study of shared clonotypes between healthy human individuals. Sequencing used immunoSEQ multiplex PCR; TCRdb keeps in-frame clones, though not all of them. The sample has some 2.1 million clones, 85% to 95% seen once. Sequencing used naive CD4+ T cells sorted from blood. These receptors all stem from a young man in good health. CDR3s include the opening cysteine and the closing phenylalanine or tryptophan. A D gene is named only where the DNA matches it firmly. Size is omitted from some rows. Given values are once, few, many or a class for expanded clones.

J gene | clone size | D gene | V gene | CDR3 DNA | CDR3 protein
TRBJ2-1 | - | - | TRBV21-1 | TGTGCCAGCAGCAAAGGCCAATCACAGTTCTTC | CASSKGQSQFF
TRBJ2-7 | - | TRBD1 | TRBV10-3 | TGTGCCATCAGTGAGGGGTTGGACAGGGCTCCCTACGAGCAGTACTTC | CAISEGLDRAPYEQYF
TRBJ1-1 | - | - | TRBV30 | TGTGCCTGGAGCCGCAGGAACACTGAAGCTTTCTTT | CAWSRRNTEAFF
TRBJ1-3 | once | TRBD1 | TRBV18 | TGTGCCAGCTCCGGACAGGGGGCAGGTGGAAACACCATATATTTT | CASSGQGAGGNTIYF
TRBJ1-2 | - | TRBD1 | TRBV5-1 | TGCGCCAGCAGCTTGGATACATTGACAGGGTCAGATGGCTACACCTTC | CASSLDTLTGSDGYTF
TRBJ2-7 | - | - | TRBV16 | TGTGCCAGCAGCCAATTCGGGCCCCGCTACGAGCAGTACTTC | CASSQFGPRYEQYF
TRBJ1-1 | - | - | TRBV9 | TGTGCCAGCAGCGGGATTGGCGGGGTCGGACGAGCTTTCTTT | CASSGIGGVGRAFF
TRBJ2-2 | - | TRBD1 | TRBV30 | TGTGCCTGGAGGGGGACAGTGAACACCGGGGAGCTGTTTTTT | CAWRGTVNTGELFF
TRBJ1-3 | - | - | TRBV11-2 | TGTGCCAGCAGCTTAGAGGATCTGGATGGAAACACCATATATTTT | CASSLEDLDGNTIYF
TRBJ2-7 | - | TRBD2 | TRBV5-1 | TGCGCCAGCAGCTTGGGAATAGGACTAGCGGGCCTCGAGCAGTACTTC | CASSLGIGLAGLEQYF
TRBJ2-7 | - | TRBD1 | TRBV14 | TGTGCCAGCCGGTCGGGACAGGACGCCTACGAGCAGTACTTC | CASRSGQDAYEQYF
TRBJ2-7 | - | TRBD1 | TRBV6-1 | TGTGCCAGCAGTGCAAACGACCTCCCGGGACAGGGTTTCTACGAGCAGTACTTC | CASSANDLPGQGFYEQYF
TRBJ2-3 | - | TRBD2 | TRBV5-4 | TGTGCCAGCAGCTTGACTAGCGGGAGCACAGATACGCAGTATTTT | CASSLTSGSTDTQYF
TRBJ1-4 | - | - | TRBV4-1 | TGCGCCAGCAGCCAAGATCTGGGGGGCACTAATGAAAAACTGTTTTTT | CASSQDLGGTNEKLFF
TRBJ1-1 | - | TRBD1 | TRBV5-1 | TGCGCCAGCAGCTTGGGGGGACAGGACATGAACACTGAAGCTTTCTTT | CASSLGGQDMNTEAFF
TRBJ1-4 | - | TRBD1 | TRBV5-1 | TGCGCCAGCAGCGGGGGACAGACTGCAACTAATGAAAAACTGTTTTTT | CASSGGQTATNEKLFF
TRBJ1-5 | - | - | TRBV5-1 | TGCGCCAGCAGCTTCATGTCAGGGTCCGATCAGCCCCAGCATTTT | CASSFMSGSDQPQHF
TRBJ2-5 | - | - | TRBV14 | TGTGCCAGCAGCCAAAACCAAGAGACCCAGTACTTC | CASSQNQETQYF
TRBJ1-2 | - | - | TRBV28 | TGTGCCAGCAGTTCAGACAGATATGGCTACACCTTC | CASSSDRYGYTF
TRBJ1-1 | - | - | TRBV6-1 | TGTGCCACCTTACCGGGAGCCTTGGCTTTCTTT | CATLPGALAFF
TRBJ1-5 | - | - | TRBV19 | TGTGCCAGTAGTAAGGGGGGTGCAAATAGCAATCAGCCCCAGCATTTT | CASSKGGANSNQPQHF
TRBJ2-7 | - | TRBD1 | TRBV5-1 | TGCGCCAGCAGTGTTCTGACAGGGGTAAACGAGCAGTACTTC | CASSVLTGVNEQYF
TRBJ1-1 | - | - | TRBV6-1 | TGTGCCAGCACGGTTGGGTCCCCGGCTGAAGCTTTCTTT | CASTVGSPAEAFF
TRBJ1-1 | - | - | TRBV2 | TGTGCCGACAAGGAAGTCCCTTGGGCTGAAGCTTTCTTT | CADKEVPWAEAFF
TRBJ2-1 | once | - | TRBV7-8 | TGTGCCAGCAGCTTAGAGGCGGGAAAGTTGAATGAGCAGTTCTTC | CASSLEAGKLNEQFF
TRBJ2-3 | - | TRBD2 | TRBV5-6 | TGTGCCAGCAGCAGAGGGCTAGCGGGAGACCTCACAGATACGCAGTATTTT | CASSRGLAGDLTDTQYF
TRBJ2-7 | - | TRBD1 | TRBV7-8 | TGTGCCAGCAGCTTAGGTCAGGGGGCCTACGAGCAGTACTTC | CASSLGQGAYEQYF
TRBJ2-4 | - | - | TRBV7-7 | TGTGCTAGCAGCTTAGCCCCTCGCAGGACTCGAATTTCCAAAAACATTCAGTACTTC | CASSLAPRRTRISKNIQYF
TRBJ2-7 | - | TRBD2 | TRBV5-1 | TGCGCCAGCAGCTTGAGCGGGGCCTCCTACGAGCAGTACTTC | CASSLSGASYEQYF
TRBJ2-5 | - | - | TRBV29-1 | TGCAGCGTTGGAGAAGAGACCCAGTACTTC | CSVGEETQYF
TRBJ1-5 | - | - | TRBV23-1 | TGCGCCAGCAGCCCCCGATCGGACAACAATCAGCCCCAGCATTTT | CASSPRSDNNQPQHF
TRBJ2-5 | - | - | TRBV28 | TGTGCCAGCAGTTTAGCGGTTGAAGAGACCCAGTACTTC | CASSLAVEETQYF
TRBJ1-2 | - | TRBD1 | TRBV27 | TGTGCCAGCAGTCCTCGGACAGGGGGCAGCTATGGCTACACCTTC | CASSPRTGGSYGYTF
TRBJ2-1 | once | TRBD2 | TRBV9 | TGTGCCAGCAGTTTGACTAGCGTTCAGAATGAGCAGTTCTTC | CASSLTSVQNEQFF
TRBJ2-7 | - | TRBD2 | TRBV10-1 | TGCGCCAGCAGTCAGCGGGGGGGCGAGCAGTACTTC | CASSQRGGEQYF
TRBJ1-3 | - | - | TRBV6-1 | TGTGCCAGCAGTGGGGGAACAGGGACCTTCTCATTCTCTGGAAACACCATATATTTT | CASSGGTGTFSFSGNTIYF
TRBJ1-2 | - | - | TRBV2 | TGTGCCAGCAGTGATGCAGGAGGGACTAACTATGGCTACACCTTC | CASSDAGGTNYGYTF
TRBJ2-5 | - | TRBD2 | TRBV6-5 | TGTGCCAGCAGCCAAGGCGGGGGAGAGGAGACCCAGTACTTC | CASSQGGGEETQYF
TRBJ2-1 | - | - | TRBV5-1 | TGCGCCAGCAGCCCAGATATTTACAATGAGCAGTTCTTC | CASSPDIYNEQFF
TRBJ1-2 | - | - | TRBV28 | TGTGCCAGCAGTAGCGGGACCCTAGGGGCCTATGGCTACACCTTC | CASSSGTLGAYGYTF